This TCR beta chain was captured by sequencing in a study of tumor-infiltrating lymphocytes in primary liver carcinoma. On this clonotype: Germline and junction disagree at one end, which may indicate a read error.

A constant-region primer served to make TCR beta cDNA from roughly 540 ng total RNA. TCR beta libraries came from three nested multiplex PCR rounds using slightly modified ARM-PCR. TRBV1-TRBV30 forward primers paired with a C-beta reverse primer drove the first two PCR rounds, roughly 10 cycles each. TCRdb reanalysed the multiplex PCR reads using MiXCR and keeps one entry per CDR3 protein. The sample yields more than 75,000 distinct CDR3 sequences, approximately 70% seen once. The study co-extracted DNA and RNA from approximately 20-30 mg of unsorted bulk tissue. The study sampled five separate regions from each tumor. This CDR3 has 14 residues. In germline, CDR1 is MDHEN, CDR2 SYDVKM.

The chain couples TRBV28 to TRBJ1-1; possible D gene TRBD1, 6 bases. This sequence originates from a man in his forties with primary liver carcinoma and hepatitis B virus infection. The sample taken for sequencing was liver tumor tissue from sampling region 1. Subset noted: tumor region T1, superior pole. The CDR3 DNA reads as TGTGCCAGCAGTTTCCCACAGGGAGCCACTGAAACTTTCTTT. It translates to CASSFPQGATETFF.